Here is one TCR beta chain with its context. One junction end does not reproduce the germline sequence, and a read error may be involved. The germline V gene encodes CDR1 LGHNA and CDR2 YSLEER. The CDR3 is made up of 18 amino acids. Next came a second PCR, run for about 7 to 12 cycles, which used a sample-barcoded 5' primer along with a J-beta primer mix. TCRdb re-called the 5' RACE reads through MiXCR, storing one row per CDR3 protein. The sample lists hundreds of thousands of distinct CDR3 sequences; 40% to 45% were seen once. The data stem from a study of blood T cells in healthy people across ages.

The TCR sequence derives from a man older than 75 in good health. Specimen: blood. The rearrangement uses TRBV4-3 and TRBJ2-3, with 13 bases fitting TRBD2. The CDR3 DNA reads TGCGCCAGCAGCGCCGGGACTAGCGGGGACCTTAGCATAGATACGCAGTATTTT. This codes for CASSAGTSGDLSIDTQYF.